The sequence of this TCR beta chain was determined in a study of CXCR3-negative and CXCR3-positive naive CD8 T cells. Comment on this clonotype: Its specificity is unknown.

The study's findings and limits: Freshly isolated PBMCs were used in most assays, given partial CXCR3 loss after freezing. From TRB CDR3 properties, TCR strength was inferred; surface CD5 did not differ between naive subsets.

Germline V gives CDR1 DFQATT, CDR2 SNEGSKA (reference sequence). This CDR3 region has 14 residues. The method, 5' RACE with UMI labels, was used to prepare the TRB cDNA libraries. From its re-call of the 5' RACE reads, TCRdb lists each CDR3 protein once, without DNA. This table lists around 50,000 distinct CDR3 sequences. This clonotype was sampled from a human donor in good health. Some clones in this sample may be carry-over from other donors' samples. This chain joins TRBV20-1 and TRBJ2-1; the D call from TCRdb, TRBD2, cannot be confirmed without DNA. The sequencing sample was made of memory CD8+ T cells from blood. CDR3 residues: CSAREIARDNEQFF.